This T cell receptor beta chain originates from a study of blood T cell repertoires in COVID-19. Study background: COVID-19 samples from acute and convalescent phases originated in the United States, Italy and Spain. PBMCs, B-cell-depleted T cells, or T cells provided the cDNA or gDNA that made up the material.

A remark on this clone: A read error may account for a junction end that differs from germline.

Germline-derived CDR1 and CDR2 are LGHNA and YSLEER. This CDR3 is 15 amino acids long. Authors' data handling: Amplification of reference gene primers was used by the study to estimate nucleated cell counts. Libraries were prepared by immunoSEQ multiplex PCR; TCRdb keeps only in-frame clonotypes and omits some of them. The D gene and trimming were derived from the DNA, and the V and J assignments and clone size from that table. The data contain tens of thousands of clones, about four fifths of them seen just once; the ten biggest clones take up around 10%. This chain joins TRBV4-3 and TRBJ2-1, with 11 bases identical to TRBD2. This TCR was sampled from a man over 45 with acute or convalescent COVID-19. Input material: peripheral blood. The CDR3 coding sequence is TGCGCCAGCAGCCAGGATACCGGGACTAGCGGAGATGGGGTCTTC. This encodes CASSQDTGTSGDGVF.